This entry lists 21 T cell receptor beta chains sequenced from one sample in a study of CD8 T cells in Susac syndrome. Random hexamers served to reverse transcribe roughly 0.5 to 1 ug RNA. One entry per CDR3 protein, called by TCRdb with MiXCR from the immunoSEQ multiplex PCR reads. The table has fewer than 200,000 distinct CDR3 sequences, around 96% seen once. Sequences were obtained from CD4+ T cells from PBMCs. All receptors derive from a human donor in good health.

The chain uses TRBV27 and TRBJ1-1; D uncertain. CDR1 is MNHEY and CDR2 is SMNVEV in the germline V gene (reference sequence). The germline V and J ends were trimmed by 0 bases and 5 bases, with 22 bases remaining between them. The CDR3 extends over 18 amino acids. CDR3 protein: CASSLSTTRGFMATEAFF. CDR3 nucleotides: TGTGCCAGCAGTTTATCCACCACTAGAGGCTTTATGGCGACTGAAGCTTTCTTT.

CDR3 sequence: CSVEGQPNTEAFF. CDR3 coding DNA: TGCAGCGTTGAAGGCCAACCGAACACTGAAGCTTTCTTT. The chain joins TRBV29-1 to TRBJ1-1; no clear D gene. V was trimmed by 1 base and J by 1 base, leaving 7 bases between them. The CDR3 is 13 residues long. Per germline, CDR1 SQVTM and CDR2 ANQGSEA.

This clonotype was detected only once. The V and J genes are TRBV3-1 and TRBJ2-7; 11 bases align to TRBD2. CDR3 length: 15 amino acids. Per germline, CDR1 LGHDT and CDR2 YNNKEL (reference sequence). V was pared by 3 bases and J by 2 bases, with 3 bases of the junction left unmatched. DNA for the CDR3: TGTGCCAGCAGCCACGGGACTAGCGGACCCTACGAGCAGTACTTC. Translation: CASSHGTSGPYEQYF.

The rearrangement joins TRBV7-2 to TRBJ1-3; D might be TRBD1 (5 bases). Trimming cost V 5 bases and J 9 bases, with 14 bases left between them. The CDR3 has 13 residues. The germline V gene encodes CDR1 SGHTA and CDR2 FQGNSA. The CDR3 spells CASSPTRVGTIYF. CDR3 DNA sequence: TGTGCCAGCAGCCCCACCAGGGTGGGCACCATATATTTT.

The chain carries TRBV29-1 and TRBJ2-7; possibly TRBD1 or TRBD2 for D (5 bases each). In germline, CDR1 is SQVTM, CDR2 ANQGSEA. The CDR3 totals 15 residues. With 1 base removed from V and 6 bases from J, the gap between germline ends came to 19 bases. The CDR3 is CSVEGGIGPTFEQYF. CDR3 in DNA: TGCAGCGTTGAAGGGGGGATAGGGCCCACCTTCGAGCAGTACTTC.

V and J are TRBV7-2 and TRBJ2-4, with a tentative D call TRBD1 (5 bases). The CDR3 totals 15 residues. Trimming took 4 bases from V and 6 from J, leaving 16 bases between them. In germline, CDR1 is SGHTA, CDR2 FQGNSA. The CDR3 sequence is CASSSWTTLGNIQYF. CDR3 sequence (DNA): TGTGCCAGCAGCTCCTGGACAACCCTGGGAAACATTCAGTACTTC.

This chain connects TRBV5-1 to TRBJ2-1; D tentatively fits TRBD1 or TRBD2 (5 bases each). CDR1 SGHRS and CDR2 YFSETQ come from the germline V gene. Trimming stripped 4 bases from V and 0 bases from J, with 14 bases between. This CDR3 contains 16 residues. The DNA for the CDR3 is TGCGCCAGCAGCCCTGGTGGGGGTAGCTCCTACAATGAGCAGTTCTTC. Translating gives CASSPGGGSSYNEQFF.

The chain combines TRBV5-1 with TRBJ1-3; tentative D call: TRBD1 (5 bases). The CDR3 is 16 amino acids. Germline V gives CDR1 SGHRS, CDR2 YFSETQ. V was pared by 6 bases and J by 0 bases, with 16 bases between. CDR3 protein: CASNYTPDSSGNTIYF. The CDR3 nucleotides read TGCGCCAGCAACTACACGCCTGACAGCTCTGGAAACACCATATATTTT.

The chain couples TRBV20-1 to TRBJ2-2; no definite D call. V lost 4 bases, J lost 7 bases, and 13 bases lay in between. This CDR3 is built from 13 residues. Germline CDR1 and CDR2: DFQATT and SNEGSKA (reference sequence). CDR3 region: CSATDHSFGELFF. CDR3 in DNA: TGCAGTGCTACCGACCATAGTTTCGGGGAGCTGTTTTTT.

This chain connects TRBV20-1 to TRBJ2-5; TRBD1 aligns across 10 bases. Trimming removed 3 bases from V and 4 bases from J; junction bases left unmatched: 5. CDR3 size: 14 residues. Looked up from germline, CDR1 is DFQATT and CDR2 is SNEGSKA (reference sequence). The CDR3 sequence is CSASLGQGTETQYF. The CDR3 DNA reads as TGCAGTGCTAGTCTGGGACAGGGGACAGAGACCCAGTACTTC.

The rearrangement links TRBV20-1 to TRBJ2-5; D possibly corresponds to TRBD1 (6 bases). CDR3 length: 13 amino acids. V shed 2 bases and J shed 5 bases, with 12 bases lying between them. Germline V gives CDR1 DFQATT, CDR2 SNEGSKA (reference sequence). The DNA of the CDR3 is TGCAGTGCTAGATGGGGTCAGGGGGAGACCCAGTACTTC. The encoded protein is CSARWGQGETQYF.

This chain connects TRBV20-1 to TRBJ1-5; TRBD1 might be the D (5 bases). The CDR3 contains 12 residues. The germline V gene encodes CDR1 DFQATT and CDR2 SNEGSKA (reference sequence). This CDR3 reads CSIKGGNQPQHF. The CDR3 DNA sequence: TGCAGCATCAAAGGGGGCAATCAGCCCCAGCATTTT.

Here the CDR3 reads CASSRLAGGPVNEQFF. In DNA, the CDR3 is TGTGCCAGCAGCCGTTTGGCGGGAGGGCCGGTAAATGAGCAGTTCTTC. The chain has TRBV11-2 and TRBJ2-1, with TRBD2 matching over 9 bases. Germline assignment: CDR1 SGHAT and CDR2 FQNNGV. With 5 bases clipped from V and 7 bases from J, the junction kept 12 bases outside the gene matches. This CDR3 region has 16 residues. Complete variable domain (other parts from reference TRBV11-2 and TRBJ2-1): EAGVAQSPRYKIIEKRQSVAFWCNPISGHATLYWYQQILGQGPKLLIQFQNNGVVDDSQLPKDRFSAERLKGVDSTLKIQPAKLEDSAVYLCASSRLAGGPVNEQFFGPGTRLTVL.

V usage is TRBV7-2 and J usage is TRBJ2-5; TRBD1 is a possible D gene (7 bases). Germline V gene lookup returns CDR1 SGHTA and CDR2 FQGNSA. This CDR3 contains 13 residues. Deletions cut 3 bases from V and 7 bases from J, with 12 bases between. Here the CDR3 reads CASSLEGAGTQYF. The CDR3 coding sequence is TGTGCCAGCAGCTTGGAGGGGGCAGGGACCCAGTACTTC.

J is TRBJ2-7 and V is TRBV15, with TRBD1 matching over 7 bases. J was trimmed by 6 bases and V by 3 bases; bases with no gene match: 8. Germline loops: CDR1 LNHNV, CDR2 YYDKDF (reference sequence). CDR3 length: 14 amino acids. In DNA form, the CDR3 reads TGTGCCACCAGCAGGGCCAGGGGGTCGGGCGAGCAGTACTTC. Its translation is CATSRARGSGEQYF.

This chain joins TRBV29-1 and TRBJ2-3; D is perhaps TRBD2 (6 bases). Germline CDR1 SQVTM, CDR2 ANQGSEA. With 7 bases removed from V and 6 bases from J, the gap between germline ends came to 20 bases. This CDR3 comprises 14 residues. The CDR3 bases are TGCAGCGCGGGACTGGGAAGGGTACTGGATACGCAGTATTTT. This sequence encodes CSAGLGRVLDTQYF.

The rearrangement uses TRBV4-3 and TRBJ2-3; 15 nucleotides line up with TRBD2. CDR3 length: 17 amino acids. From germline, CDR1 is LGHNA and CDR2 YSLEER. V trimming: 4 bases; J trimming: 4 bases; junction bases outside the gene matches: 6. The CDR3 is CASSPSGLAGGPDTQYF. CDR3 DNA: TGCGCCAGCAGCCCTTCGGGACTAGCGGGAGGACCAGATACGCAGTATTTT.

V and J are TRBV3-1 and TRBJ1-2; 7 bases map to TRBD1. This CDR3 region has 13 residues. J gave up 6 bases and V 8 bases, and 9 bases lay outside the gene matches. CDR1 LGHDT and CDR2 YNNKEL come from the germline V gene (reference sequence). The CDR3 is CASEQGGSNGYTF. The CDR3 nucleotides are TGTGCCAGCGAGCAGGGGGGGTCGAATGGCTACACCTTC.

This chain uses TRBV3-1 with TRBJ2-6, with D unclear. This CDR3 has 15 residues. V gave up 4 bases and J gave up 0 bases, with 7 bases separating them. Germline CDR1 reads LGHDT; CDR2 reads YNNKEL (reference sequence). The CDR3 DNA reads as TGTGCCAGCAGCCGAGAAATCTCTGGGGCCAACGTCCTGACTTTC. Its translation: CASSREISGANVLTF.

The rearrangement uses TRBV29-1 and TRBJ2-3; D is uncertain. Trimming removed 4 bases from V and 3 bases from J, with 11 bases in between. The CDR3 spans 13 residues. Germline lookup yields CDR1 SQVTM and CDR2 ANQGSEA. The CDR3, as DNA: TGCAGCGTTGGCCTGTTGACAACAGATACGCAGTATTTT. It encodes CSVGLLTTDTQYF.

The chain has TRBV29-1 and TRBJ2-1, with unresolved D. CDR1 is SQVTM and CDR2 is ANQGSEA in the germline V gene. V was shortened by 4 bases and J by 3 bases, with 1 base between the two germline ends. The CDR3 spans 10 residues. Written as DNA, the CDR3 is TGCAGCGTTGTCTACAATGAGCAGTTCTTC. It is translated as CSVVYNEQFF.